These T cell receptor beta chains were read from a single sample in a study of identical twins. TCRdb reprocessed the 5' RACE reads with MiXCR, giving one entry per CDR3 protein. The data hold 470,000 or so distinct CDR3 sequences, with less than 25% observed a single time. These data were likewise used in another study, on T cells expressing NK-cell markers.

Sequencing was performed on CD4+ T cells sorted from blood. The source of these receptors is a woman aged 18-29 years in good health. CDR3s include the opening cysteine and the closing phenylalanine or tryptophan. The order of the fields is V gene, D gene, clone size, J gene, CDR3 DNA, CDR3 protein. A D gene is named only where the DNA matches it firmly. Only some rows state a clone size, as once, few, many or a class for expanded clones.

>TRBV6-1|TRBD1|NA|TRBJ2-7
TGTGCCAGCAGTGAGATTAGACAGGGAACCTACGAGCAGTACTTC
CASSEIRQGTYEQYF
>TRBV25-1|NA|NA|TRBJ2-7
TGTGCCAGCAGCCTTTTGGGCGGGGGCGACGAGCAGTACTTC
CASSLLGGGDEQYF
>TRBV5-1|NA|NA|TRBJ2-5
TGCGCCAGCTCCCGGGATGACCTGAGGGAGACCCAGTACTTC
CASSRDDLRETQYF
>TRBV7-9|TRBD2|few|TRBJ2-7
TGTGCCAGCAGCCATCGGACTAGCAGACCCTACGAGCAGTACTTC
CASSHRTSRPYEQYF
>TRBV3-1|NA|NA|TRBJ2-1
TGTGCCAGCAGCCAAGACCGGGGGAAGCAGTTCTTC
CASSQDRGKQFF
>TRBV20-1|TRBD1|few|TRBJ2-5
TGCAGTGCCGTCATACTAGGACAGGGTCAAGAGACCCAGTACTTC
CSAVILGQGQETQYF
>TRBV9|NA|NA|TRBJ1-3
TGTGCCAGCAGCAACAGTGGGGGAAACACCATATATTTT
CASSNSGGNTIYF
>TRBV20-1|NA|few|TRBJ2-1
TGCAGTGCTATTCCGCCCACCCGTTACTACAATGAGCAGTTCTTC
CSAIPPTRYYNEQFF
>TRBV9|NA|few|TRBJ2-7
TGTGCCAGCAGCGTAGAATCGTACTCCTACGAGCAGTACTTC
CASSVESYSYEQYF
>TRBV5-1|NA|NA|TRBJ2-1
TGCGCCAGCAGCTTGGGGGGGGCGGCCCCATACAATGAGCAGTTCTTC
CASSLGGAAPYNEQFF
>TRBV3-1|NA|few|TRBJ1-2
TGTGCCAGCAGCCGGGACGGCGGGTCCTATGGCTACACCTTC
CASSRDGGSYGYTF
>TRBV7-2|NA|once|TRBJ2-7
TGTGCCAGCAGCTTAGTTCCTAGCTGGTCCTACGAGCAGTACTTC
CASSLVPSWSYEQYF
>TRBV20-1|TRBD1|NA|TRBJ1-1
TGCAGTGCCCCGACAGGGACCGGGAACACTGAAGCTTTCTTT
CSAPTGTGNTEAFF
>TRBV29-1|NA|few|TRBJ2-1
TGCAGCGTTGGTTCCGCCCTCTACAATGAGCAGTTCTTC
CSVGSALYNEQFF
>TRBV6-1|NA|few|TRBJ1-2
TGTGCCAGCAGTACGCGGGAAGGCTGGACAATCTATGGCTACACCTTC
CASSTREGWTIYGYTF
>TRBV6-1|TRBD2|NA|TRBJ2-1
TGTGCCAGCAGAGATAGCGGGAGAACCTCCTACAATGAGCAGTTCTTC
CASRDSGRTSYNEQFF